This T cell receptor (beta chain) was identified during a study of response to subunit inactivated influenza vaccine. Findings of the study overall: After each seasonal influenza vaccination, few new T cells are recruited, the authors suggested.

From the RT-PCR reads, TCRdb called clonotypes with MiXCR, one entry per CDR3 protein. There are a few hundred thousand distinct CDR3 sequences in the sample; 10% to 15% occur only once, and about 8% lies in the top ten. Germline lookup yields CDR1 SGHDT and CDR2 YYEEEE. This CDR3 has 16 amino acids. V lost 0 bases to trimming and J lost 7 bases; unmatched junction nucleotides: 7. Note on this clonotype: Antigen: not known.

The rearrangement joins TRBV5-6 to TRBJ2-1; TRBD2 matches 10 bases. This receptor was identified in a man aged 45-65 years who received an inactivated influenza vaccine. Sequencing used non-naive T cells sorted from PBMCs, obtained 14 to 15 days before vaccination. The CDR3 DNA reads TGTGCCAGCAGCTTGGTGGTACTAGCGGGGCCGAATGAGCAGTTCTTC. This codes for CASSLVVLAGPNEQFF.